The 20 T cell receptor beta chains below come from one sample, sequenced in a study of T cells in Graves' hyperthyroidism and ophthalmopathy (dated by TCRdb to between 2017 and 2020). Library preparation used multiplex PCR. The reads were generated on an Illumina HiSeq 2000. Amplification of TCR beta CDR3 regions was carried out from RNA transcripts. A first-round RT-PCR of the TCR CDR3 used the HTBI primer set with the Qiagen OneStep RT-PCR kit. The raw public data were reprocessed by TCRdb itself: fastp quality trimming at Q25, MiXCR clonotype calling, in-frame beta chains only. Each CDR3 protein gets just one entry, which takes the most common genes and DNA from the rows behind it. The sample contains 750,000 to 900,000 distinct CDR3 sequences, 35% to 45% of them found a single time. Clones ranked in the top ten supply approximately 10% of the sample. The sample was blood. Receptors were obtained from a man between 18 and 35 years old with Graves' hyperthyroidism.

V gene TRBV10-3 combines with J gene TRBJ2-3, with 7 bases identical to TRBD2. V dropped 2 bases and J dropped 5; count of bases not matched to a gene: 4. The CDR3 extends over 14 amino acids. Germline V gene sequence: CDR1 ENHRY, CDR2 SYGVKD. CDR3: CAISEREDEDTQYF. The DNA of the CDR3 is TGTGCCATCAGTGAGCGGGAGGACGAAGATACGCAGTATTTT.

This sequence joins TRBV10-3 and TRBJ1-1; D ambiguous. The CDR3 sequence is 12 residues long. Trimming shortened V by 5 bases and J by 6 bases, and 10 bases separated the two germline ends. CDR1 ENHRY and CDR2 SYGVKD come from the germline V gene. CDR3 residues: CAISYDPPEAFF. The CDR3 bases are TGTGCCATCAGTTATGACCCCCCTGAAGCTTTCTTT.

The CDR3 sequence: CASSSREGNSPLHF. In DNA form, the CDR3 reads TGTGCCAGCAGCTCTCGGGAGGGGAATTCACCCCTCCACTTT. The V gene is TRBV7-2, the J gene TRBJ1-6, with a weak D call TRBD1 (5 bases). CDR3 length equals 14 residues. The V end lost 4 bases, the J end lost 7 bases, and 11 bases lay between the germline ends. CDR1 is SGHTA, CDR2 FQGNSA, per germline. The complete variable domain, with remaining parts taken from reference TRBV7-2 and TRBJ1-6, reads GAGVSQSPSNKVTEKGKDVELRCDPISGHTALYWYRQSLGQGLEFLIYFQGNSAPDKSGLPSDRFSAERTGGSVSTLTIQRTQQEDSAVYLCASSSREGNSPLHFGNGTRLTVT.

The chain recombines TRBV24-1 with TRBJ2-1; no firm D call. The end of the DNA fits TRBJ2-7 better, so the J call may be wrong. This CDR3 is built from 13 residues. Per the germline V gene, CDR1 is KGHDR and CDR2 is SFDVKD. This CDR3 is CATSDLDANEQYF. In DNA form, the CDR3 reads TGTGCCACCAGTGATCTGGACGCCAATGAGCAGTACTTC.

The V gene is TRBV10-2, the J gene TRBJ1-2; D call uncertain. CDR1 and CDR2 from the germline V gene are WSHSY and SAAADI. CDR3 length: 16 amino acids. CDR3 in DNA: TGCGCTGGCAGTGAGTCGCAAACCGGAGTGGTCTATGGCTACACCTTC. Its protein is CAGSESQTGVVYGYTF.

There are a few counts of this clonotype. J is TRBJ2-5 and V is TRBV13; 10 nucleotides align to TRBD2. CDR3 size: 16 residues. Germline CDR1 PRHDT, CDR2 FYEKMQ (reference sequence). J lost 6 bases, V lost 2 bases, and 9 bases had no gene match. The CDR3 loop reads CASSLSPASGRQTQYF. CDR3 nucleotide sequence: TGTGCCAGCAGCTTAAGCCCAGCTAGCGGGAGACAGACCCAGTACTTC. The whole variable domain, remainder taken from reference TRBV13 and TRBJ2-5, is AAGVIQSPRHLIKEKRETATLKCYPIPRHDTVYWYQQGPGQDPQFLISFYEKMQSDKGSIPDRFSAQQFSDYHSELNMSSLELGDSALYFCASSLSPASGRQTQYFGPGTRLLVL.

The V and J genes are TRBV5-5 and TRBJ2-7; TRBD2 might be the D (6 bases). V lost 7 bases, J lost 5 bases, and 25 bases lay in between. This CDR3 spans 16 amino acids. Germline CDR1 and CDR2: SGHKS and YYEKEE (reference sequence). CDR3 DNA: TGTGCCAGCGCCAGAGGGGATTCCGGGGGACGGAACGAGCAGTACTTC. Its protein is CASARGDSGGRNEQYF.

The chain couples TRBV7-3 to TRBJ2-7; TRBD2 might be the D (6 bases). Germline V gene data show CDR1 as SGHTA and CDR2 as FQGTGA. The CDR3 is 15 amino acids. V was pared by 5 bases and J by 2 bases, with 16 bases between. The CDR3 DNA is TGTGCCAGCAGCGGCGCGGGGCAGAGACCCTACGAGCAGTACTTC. Translating it yields CASSGAGQRPYEQYF. Full variable domain (remainder filled in from reference TRBV7-3 and TRBJ2-7): GAGVSQTPSNKVTEKGKYVELRCDPISGHTALYWYRQSLGQGPEFLIYFQGTGAADDSGLPNDRFFAVRPEGSVSTLKIQRTERGDSAVYLCASSGAGQRPYEQYFGPGTRLTVT.

The genes are TRBV20-1 and TRBJ2-7; a possible D gene is TRBD1 (5 bases). V was shortened by 3 bases and J by 0 bases, with 15 bases between the two germline ends. CDR1 DFQATT and CDR2 SNEGSKA come from the germline V gene (reference sequence). The CDR3 sequence is 15 residues long. In DNA, the CDR3 is TGCAGTGCTAGGGACACCGACCATCCCTCCTACGAGCAGTACTTC. As protein: CSARDTDHPSYEQYF.

The gene calls are TRBV20-1 and TRBJ2-2; maybe TRBD2 (6 bases). CDR3 length: 16 amino acids. Germline V gene sequence: CDR1 DFQATT, CDR2 SNEGSKA (reference sequence). Trimming took 2 bases from V and 7 from J, leaving 20 bases between them. The CDR3 spells CSARPSGLVRGGELFF. The CDR3 nucleotides are TGCAGTGCTAGACCCTCGGGACTGGTACGAGGCGGGGAGCTGTTTTTT.

This rearrangement joins TRBV29-1 to TRBJ2-7; 11 bases align to TRBD1. The CDR3 covers 12 residues. V dropped 8 bases and J dropped 5; count of bases not matched to a gene: 5. The germline CDR1 and CDR2 sequences are SQVTM and ANQGSEA. This chain's CDR3 is CSYGQGADEQYF. For the CDR3, the DNA is TGCAGCTACGGACAGGGGGCTGACGAGCAGTACTTC.

A note on this clonotype: A much larger clone is a single base away; this may be a read error. The J gene is TRBJ1-1, the V gene TRBV20-1; 8 nucleotides match TRBD1. The germline CDR1 and CDR2 sequences are DFQATT and SNEGSKA (reference sequence). There are 15 residues in the CDR3. The CDR3 region has the DNA TGCAGGGCGAGGGACAGGAATCTGGAGAACACTGAAGCTTTCTTT. Translating gives CRARDRNLENTEAFF.

This clonotype was found many times. The chain couples TRBV5-6 to TRBJ1-4, with D perhaps TRBD1 (5 bases). Germline assignment: CDR1 SGHDT and CDR2 YYEEEE. V gave up 2 bases and J gave up 3 bases, with 8 bases separating them. The CDR3 is made up of 14 amino acids. As DNA, the CDR3 is TGTGCCAGCAGCTTCGGGACCGCTAATGAAAAACTGTTTTTT. It yields the protein CASSFGTANEKLFF.

V gene TRBV2 combines with J gene TRBJ2-7, with 7 bases aligning to TRBD1. The CDR3 consists of 15 residues. CDR1 is SNHLY and CDR2 is FYNNEI in the germline V gene. Unmatched junction bases numbered 4, after V lost 2 bases and J lost 0 bases. CDR3 DNA: TGTGCCAGCAGTGAAACAGGGGACGTCTCCTACGAGCAGTACTTC. Its translation is CASSETGDVSYEQYF.

A single count supports this clonotype. The chain is built from TRBV7-8 and TRBJ2-5, with 7 bases that match TRBD1. Unmatched junction bases numbered 13, after V lost 7 bases and J lost 5 bases. Germline V gives CDR1 SGHVS, CDR2 FQNEAQ. This CDR3 region has 15 residues. The CDR3 nucleotides are TGTGCCAGCAACTCGCCGTTAGGGGGCGGTGAGACCCAGTACTTC. This sequence encodes CASNSPLGGGETQYF.

This clonotype was picked up many times. This rearrangement joins TRBV19 to TRBJ2-6, with 7 bases lining up with TRBD1. V lost 3 bases, J lost 2 bases, and 1 base stayed unmatched. Germline V gene sequence: CDR1 LNHDA, CDR2 SQIVND (reference sequence). The CDR3 is 15 residues long. CDR3 coding DNA: TGTGCCAGTAGTATCGACAGGGCTGGGGCCAACGTCCTGACTTTC. Its protein is CASSIDRAGANVLTF.

The V call is TRBV20-1, the J call TRBJ1-2; D is uncertain. The CDR3 covers 12 residues. Germline CDR1 is DFQATT and CDR2 is SNEGSKA (reference sequence). CDR3 sequence reads: CSLAAGGYGYTF. The CDR3, as DNA: TGCAGCTTAGCGGCCGGAGGCTATGGCTACACCTTC.

The rearrangement links TRBV20-1 to TRBJ2-7; the D gene could be TRBD1 or TRBD2 (5 bases each). Trimming left V 1 base short and J 3 bases short, with 10 bases between. CDR3 length: 13 residues. Germline values: CDR1 DFQATT, CDR2 SNEGSKA (reference sequence). The CDR3 here is CSARGWGYYEQYF. The CDR3 DNA reads as TGCAGTGCTAGAGGTTGGGGGTACTACGAGCAGTACTTC.

The table lists this clonotype with a few counts. This sequence joins TRBV6-5 and TRBJ2-7; D unclear. V was cut by 6 bases and J by 4 bases, with 10 bases left in between. Germline V gene lookup returns CDR1 MNHEY and CDR2 SVGAGI. The CDR3 covers 12 residues. The CDR3 nucleotides are TGTGCCAGCAGAGAAACGGTGTACGAGCAGTACTTC. This translates into CASRETVYEQYF.

This clonotype was found many times. The chain combines TRBV25-1 with TRBJ2-2, with TRBD1 identical over 11 bases. The germline V gene encodes CDR1 MGHDK and CDR2 SYGVNS. The V and J ends lost 3 bases and 4 bases, in that order; junction bases with no gene match: 7. The CDR3 sequence is 17 residues long. The CDR3 sequence: CASSDPGQGAATGELFF. DNA for the CDR3: TGTGCCAGCAGTGACCCCGGACAGGGGGCGGCCACCGGGGAGCTGTTTTTT.